The 16 T cell receptor beta chains listed next were all sequenced from one sample in a study of cytomegalovirus exposure and HLA in healthy donors. Generated by immunoSEQ multiplex PCR, the TCRdb table keeps only in-frame clones and is missing some. The sample lists 78,000 or so clones, approximately 94% seen once, with 3.2% in the top ten. The sample taken for sequencing was PBMCs. These receptors were obtained from a woman aged 18 to 35 in good health and CMV-seropositive.

The genes are TRBV2 and TRBJ1-2; TRBD1 is a possible D gene (5 bases). Germline CDR1 is SNHLY and CDR2 is FYNNEI. V was pared by 4 bases and J by 4 bases, with 7 bases between. The CDR3 extends over 12 amino acids. The CDR3: CASSGGGYGYTF. CDR3 DNA: TGTGCCAGCAGTGGGGGCGGCTATGGCTACACCTTC.

This clone has a single count. V and J are TRBV2 and TRBJ2-3; perhaps TRBD2 as D (5 bases). The CDR3 runs to 16 residues. CDR1 and CDR2 from the germline V gene are SNHLY and FYNNEI. Trimming stripped 5 bases from V and 5 bases from J, with 20 bases between. The CDR3 loop reads CASSRSAGRWKDTQYF. The CDR3 DNA reads as TGTGCCAGCAGTCGCTCGGCGGGCCGGTGGAAAGATACGCAGTATTTT. The full variable domain, its missing parts supplied by reference TRBV2 and TRBJ2-3, is EPEVTQTPSHQVTQMGQEVILRCVPISNHLYFYWYRQILGQKVEFLVSFYNNEISEKSEIFDDQFSVERPDGSNFTLKIRSTKLEDSAMYFCASSRSAGRWKDTQYFGPGTRLTVL.

The chain carries TRBV28 and TRBJ1-6; 8 positions match TRBD1. V trimming: 7 bases; J trimming: 7 bases; junction bases outside the gene matches: 6. CDR1 is MDHEN, CDR2 SYDVKM, per germline. The CDR3 runs 14 residues. The CDR3 reads CASTPDRVNSPLHF. The CDR3 DNA reads as TGTGCCAGCACCCCGGACAGGGTGAATTCACCCCTCCACTTT.

The chain carries TRBV16 and TRBJ1-4; 10 bases are shared with TRBD1. The CDR3 covers 21 residues. J was trimmed by 0 bases and V by 5 bases; bases with no gene match: 18. Per germline, CDR1 KGHSY and CDR2 FQNENV. CDR3 protein: CASSDIYRDRGLVATNEKLFF. DNA for the CDR3: TGTGCCAGCAGCGATATTTACCGGGACAGGGGACTCGTTGCAACTAATGAAAAACTGTTTTTT.

This clone has only one observation. The CDR3 DNA sequence: TGTGCCAGCAGTTTTTCTTCAGAACCTAACTATGGCTACACCTTC. It yields the protein CASSFSSEPNYGYTF. The chain recombines TRBV27 with TRBJ1-2; D is undetermined. The V end was cut by 3 bases, the J end by 0 bases, with 11 bases between. Germline V gene data show CDR1 as MNHEY and CDR2 as SMNVEV (reference sequence). CDR3 size: 15 residues.

The chain employs TRBV13 and TRBJ2-1; 9 positions match TRBD2. The CDR3 has 15 amino acids. Germline loops: CDR1 PRHDT, CDR2 FYEKMQ (reference sequence). After removal of 1 base from V and 7 bases from J, the junction contained 5 bases not matched to a gene. The CDR3 protein is CASSLEGLASNEQFF. In DNA form, the CDR3 reads TGTGCCAGCAGCTTAGAGGGACTAGCTAGTAATGAGCAGTTCTTC.

The chain recombines TRBV28 with TRBJ1-1; D uncertain. Germline V gives CDR1 MDHEN, CDR2 SYDVKM. Trimming cost V 4 bases and J 7 bases, with 16 bases left between them. This CDR3 region has 14 residues. CDR3 in DNA: TGTGCCAGCAGTTGGATGCACGGGGTGGGTGAAGCTTTCTTT. It encodes CASSWMHGVGEAFF.

This clone is a singleton in its sample. The genes are TRBV15 and TRBJ2-1; 8 positions match TRBD2. V lost 1 base to trimming and J lost 5 bases; unmatched junction nucleotides: 10. CDR3 length: 17 amino acids. From germline, CDR1 is LNHNV and CDR2 YYDKDF (reference sequence). The CDR3 DNA reads TGTGCCACCAGCAGAGGGTTCGGGGTAGCGGGGAACAATGAGCAGTTCTTC. Residues: CATSRGFGVAGNNEQFF.

This clone was seen more than once but under ten times. V usage is TRBV29-1 and J usage is TRBJ2-5; 9 bases are shared with TRBD1. Germline values: CDR1 SQVTM, CDR2 ANQGSEA. This CDR3 contains 15 residues. V dropped 3 bases and J dropped 6; count of bases not matched to a gene: 11. CDR3 region: CSVDVSTGGVKTQYF. Here the CDR3 DNA reads TGCAGCGTTGACGTCTCGACAGGGGGTGTAAAGACCCAGTACTTC.

The chain is built from TRBV2 and TRBJ2-1, with 8 bases identical to TRBD1. CDR1 SNHLY and CDR2 FYNNEI come from the germline V gene. The length of the CDR3 is 16 residues. The trim removed 6 bases at V and 4 bases at J, leaving 11 bases unmatched. CDR3: CASRETGTGLYNEQFF. The CDR3 bases are TGTGCCAGCAGGGAGACCGGGACAGGCCTATACAATGAGCAGTTCTTC.

The CDR3: CASSQDLAGASDTQYF. CDR3 DNA: TGCGCCAGCAGCCAAGATCTGGCGGGGGCTTCGGATACGCAGTATTTT. The chain recombines TRBV4-1 with TRBJ2-3, with D maybe TRBD2 (7 bases). CDR3 length: 16 residues. The V gene lost 0 bases and the J gene lost 6 bases, with 16 bases spanning the gap. Per germline, CDR1 MGHRA and CDR2 YSYEKL.

The rearrangement joins TRBV5-1 to TRBJ1-1, with 7 bases identical to TRBD1. J was trimmed by 1 base and V by 4 bases; bases with no gene match: 10. The CDR3 has 16 residues. Germline values: CDR1 SGHRS, CDR2 YFSETQ. CDR3 amino acids: CASSKGQTTGNTEAFF. The CDR3 nucleotides are TGCGCCAGCAGCAAGGGACAGACGACCGGGAACACTGAAGCTTTCTTT.

J is TRBJ2-5 and V is TRBV5-6, with 7 bases fitting TRBD1. The CDR3 runs to 15 residues. CDR1 is SGHDT and CDR2 is YYEEEE in the germline V gene. With 4 bases clipped from V and 2 bases from J, the junction kept 8 bases outside the gene matches. The CDR3 DNA follows: TGTGCCAGCAGCCCGTACGACAGGGATCAAGAGACCCAGTACTTC. Translated: CASSPYDRDQETQYF.

The chain combines TRBV12-5 with TRBJ1-5; TRBD1 aligns across 7 bases. Per germline, CDR1 LGHNT and CDR2 FRNRAP. The CDR3 has 18 residues. The V gene end was trimmed by 6 bases and the J gene end by 0 bases; junction bases not matched to a gene: 14. The CDR3 nucleotides read TGTGCTAGTGGCACCAACTCGGACAGGAGCAATAGCAATCAGCCCCAGCATTTT. This encodes CASGTNSDRSNSNQPQHF.

This clone was recorded once. The chain combines TRBV19 with TRBJ1-1; 10 nucleotides align to TRBD1. The CDR3 has 16 residues. Per germline, CDR1 LNHDA and CDR2 SQIVND (reference sequence). V shed 5 bases and J 2 bases; nucleotides not matched to a gene: 8. The CDR3 spells CASSSRDRGFNTEAFF. DNA for the CDR3: TGTGCCAGTAGTTCCCGGGACAGGGGCTTCAACACTGAAGCTTTCTTT.

The chain uses TRBV7-8 and TRBJ1-2, with D uncertain. Trimming left V 0 bases short and J 4 bases short, with 18 bases between. The CDR3 covers 17 residues. Germline V CDR1 and CDR2: SGHVS, FQNEAQ. CDR3 amino acids: CASSLAGDVTGTYGYTF. CDR3 DNA sequence: TGTGCCAGCAGCTTAGCGGGAGACGTGACGGGAACCTATGGCTACACCTTC. Combining the CDR3 with reference TRBV7-8 and TRBJ1-2 gives the whole variable domain GAGVSQSPRYKVAKRGQDVALRCDPISGHVSLFWYQQALGQGPEFLTYFQNEAQLDKSGLPSDRFFAERPEGSVSTLKIQRTQQEDSAVYLCASSLAGDVTGTYGYTFGSGTRLTVV.